The TCR beta chain under discussion was sequenced for a study of beta chain features in type 1 diabetes. At the level of the study: Healthy donors and patients showed comparable age, gender and cell yields.

CDR1 is SGHRS, CDR2 YFSETQ, per germline. V lost 5 bases, J lost 2 bases, and 6 bases stayed unmatched. The CDR3 extends over 14 amino acids. The isolated RNA, all of it, was reverse transcribed, so expressed TCRB transcripts were what got sequenced. Sequencing was performed with immunoSEQ multiplex PCR; in TCRdb, only in-frame clones are kept and a portion is missing. The table lists approximately 150,000 clones, roughly 9.1% of them singletons. This clone was observed a handful of times. Cells sorted by CD45RO/CCR7/CD25/CD127/CD95/CD27 comprised CD4+ naive, central memory, regulatory and stem cell-like memory cells.

The clonotype originates from a woman aged 18-35 years in good health. Input material: central memory CD4+ T cells from blood. The V call is TRBV5-1, the J call TRBJ2-7; 8 bases match TRBD2. Here the CDR3 DNA reads TGCGCCAGCAGTCAGGTAGCGGGGACCTACGAGCAGTACTTC. It encodes CASSQVAGTYEQYF.